This T cell receptor (beta chain) was sequenced during a study of beta chain features in type 1 diabetes. Notes on the study in general: Cells carrying high TCR expression could end up over-represented when cDNA is sequenced. Compared to healthy donors, patients appeared to have naive, central memory and Treg TCRB repertoires that were more alike. It was possible that PCR favored shorter templates, equally so in patients and controls.

Of the isolated RNA, all was reverse transcribed, and so the sequenced material was expressed TCRB transcripts. The repertoire was sequenced with immunoSEQ multiplex PCR; TCRdb's copy has only in-frame clones and lacks some. The top ten hold 0.025% to 0.03% of the sample, which has about 250,000 clones, roughly 14% seen once. This clone came up a few times. The antigen remains unidentified. CDR3 length equals 15 residues. CDR1 MNHEY and CDR2 SMNVEV come from the germline V gene (reference sequence). The ends were cut back, 3 bases at V and 4 bases at J, with 14 bases in the middle. Sequencing input: naive CD4+ T cells from blood. The receptor was isolated from a woman between 40 and 50 years old in good health. This sequence joins TRBV27 and TRBJ2-3; D may be TRBD1 (5 bases). Here the CDR3 reads CASSFQGISADTQYF. In nucleotides, the CDR3 is TGTGCCAGCAGTTTCCAGGGTATTTCGGCAGATACGCAGTATTTT.